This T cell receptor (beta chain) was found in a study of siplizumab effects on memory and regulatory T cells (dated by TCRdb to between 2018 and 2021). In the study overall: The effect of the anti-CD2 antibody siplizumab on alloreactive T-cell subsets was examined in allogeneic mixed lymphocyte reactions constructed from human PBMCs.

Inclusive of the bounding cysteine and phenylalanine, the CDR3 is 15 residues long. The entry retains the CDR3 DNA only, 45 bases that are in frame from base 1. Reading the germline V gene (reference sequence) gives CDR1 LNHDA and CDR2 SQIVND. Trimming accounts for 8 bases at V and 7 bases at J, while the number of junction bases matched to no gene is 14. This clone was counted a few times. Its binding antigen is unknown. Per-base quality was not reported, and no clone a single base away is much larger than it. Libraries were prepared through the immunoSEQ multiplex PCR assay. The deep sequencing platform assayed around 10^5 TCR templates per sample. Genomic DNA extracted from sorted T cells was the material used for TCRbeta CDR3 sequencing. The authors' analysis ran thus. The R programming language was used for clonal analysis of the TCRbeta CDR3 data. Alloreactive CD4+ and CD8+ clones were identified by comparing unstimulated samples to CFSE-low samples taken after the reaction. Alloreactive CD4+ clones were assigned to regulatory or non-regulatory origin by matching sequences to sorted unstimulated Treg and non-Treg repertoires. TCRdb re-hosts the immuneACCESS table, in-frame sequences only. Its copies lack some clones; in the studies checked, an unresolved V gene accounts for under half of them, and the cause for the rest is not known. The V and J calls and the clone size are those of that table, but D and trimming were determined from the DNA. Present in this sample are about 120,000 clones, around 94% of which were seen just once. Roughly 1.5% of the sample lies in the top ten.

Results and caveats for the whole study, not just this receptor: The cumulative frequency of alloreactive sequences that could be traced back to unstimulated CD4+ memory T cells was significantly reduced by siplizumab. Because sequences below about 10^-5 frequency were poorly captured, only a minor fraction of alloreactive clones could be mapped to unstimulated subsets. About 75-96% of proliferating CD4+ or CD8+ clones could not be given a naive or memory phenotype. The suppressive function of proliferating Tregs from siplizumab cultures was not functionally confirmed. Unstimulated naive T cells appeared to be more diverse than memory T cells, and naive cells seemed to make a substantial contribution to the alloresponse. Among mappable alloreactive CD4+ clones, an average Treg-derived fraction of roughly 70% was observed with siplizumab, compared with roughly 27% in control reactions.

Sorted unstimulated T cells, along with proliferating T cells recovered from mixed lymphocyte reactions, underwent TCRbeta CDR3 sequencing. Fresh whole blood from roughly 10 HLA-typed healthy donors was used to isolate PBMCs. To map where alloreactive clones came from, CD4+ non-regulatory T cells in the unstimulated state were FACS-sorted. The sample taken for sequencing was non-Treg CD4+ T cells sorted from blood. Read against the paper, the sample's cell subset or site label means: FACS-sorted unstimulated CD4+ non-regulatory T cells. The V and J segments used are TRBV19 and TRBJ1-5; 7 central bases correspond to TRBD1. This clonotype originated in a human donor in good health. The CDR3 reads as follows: CASCRFRQGGQPQHF. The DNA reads TGTGCCAGTTGCCGGTTTCGACAGGGAGGCCAGCCCCAGCATTTT.